This entry concerns a single T cell receptor (beta chain). The specificity of this receptor is unknown. No much larger clone exists at a distance of one base, and base qualities are not known. The Qiagen DNeasy kit was used to extract genomic DNA both from unsorted PBMCs and from the negatively selected CD4+ and CD8+ fractions. Using primers that anneal to V and J segments, immunoSEQ multiplex PCR amplified the TCR beta CDR3 regions. A synthetic immune receptor repertoire was used to minimize amplification bias, and remaining bias was computationally removed after sequencing. The study's processing was this. Repertoire diversity was quantified as the Shannon entropy index using custom Python scripts. Unsorted, CD4+ and CD8+ repertoires were examined separately, except in combined analyses, for which CD4+ and CD8+ sequences were merged in silico. A clone was considered expanded if an increase in frequency of at least 2-fold after treatment relative to C1D1 was found, and a pseudocount of 0.5 was applied to clones undetected at baseline. Clones with 0 or 1 copy at C1D1 were classified as singleton clones, and clones with 2 or more copies were classified as non-singleton clones. By matching protein sequences in sorted samples from the same patient, clones expanded in unsorted samples were annotated as CD4+, CD8+ or unknown. Wilcoxon tests were applied to paired samples to test diversity changes from C1D1 to C4D1. TCRdb holds this immuneACCESS table with in-frame rearrangements only. Some clones are missing; in checked studies, unresolved V genes explain under half, and the rest has no known cause. V and J calls and clone size are those listed in that table; D and trimming were worked out from the DNA. For this sample the table gives approximately 84,000 clones, of which approximately 91% were detected only once. Roughly a fifth of the sample rests with the top ten.

The time point tag for this specimen amounts to: cycle 1 day 1 (C1D1), immediately before nivolumab initiation. Every trial patient had relapsed following autologous stem cell transplantation, and prior brentuximab vedotin exposure was what differed among cohorts A, B and C. The trial cohort was composed of roughly 60 patients with relapsed/refractory classical Hodgkin lymphoma, for whom complete response, partial response or progressive disease was recorded as best overall response. Single-agent nivolumab was administered to trial patients in the multi-cohort phase II CheckMate 205 trial. An independent review committee assessed best overall response using the 2007 International Working Group response criteria. Trial PBMCs were collected immediately before nivolumab initiation (C1D1) and during therapy at cycle 2 day 1 and cycle 4 day 1. Peripheral blood was collected in 8 mL Vacutainer Cell Preparation Tubes, from which PBMCs were isolated by centrifugation and then cryopreserved.

The data are from a study of PD-1 blockade in classical Hodgkin lymphoma (dated by TCRdb to 2018 to 2021). Describing the broader study: Nivolumab dosing was 3 mg/kg intravenously every 2 weeks, continuing until either disease progression or unacceptable toxicity. A peripheral blood immune signature of response to PD-1 blockade in classical Hodgkin lymphoma was defined using TCR beta sequencing and CyTOF. Findings and caveats that apply to the study as a whole: Only a single clinical trial cohort was studied, and what caused the repertoire differences, possibly disease activity or prior therapy, remained undefined. CD4+ but not CD8+ TCR diversity rose significantly by C4D1 (p=0.0027 vs p=0.16), most apparent in complete responders (p=0.02). Baseline TCR diversity was reported as lower in newly diagnosed patients than in healthy donors, and lower still in relapsed/refractory patients. Among trial patients, those achieving complete response had baseline diversity similar to that of newly diagnosed patients, while diversity was significantly lower in partial responders and progressors. Diversity was lower in patients who began nivolumab less than 1 year after ASCT, so these patients were left out of later analyses to avoid confounding by immune reconstitution.

The sample here was peripheral blood mononuclear cells (PBMCs), taken at baseline. The TCR was taken from a human donor with classical Hodgkin lymphoma.

The CDR3 protein is CASSYPTGETEAFF. The DNA sequence reads TGTGCCAGCAGTTACCCAACGGGAGAAACTGAAGCTTTCTTT. The receptor chain draws on TRBV6-6 and TRBJ1-1; the D gene lacks a confident call. For CDR1 and CDR2, the germline V gene (reference sequence) lists MNHNY and SVGAGI. V lost 2 bases and J lost 5 bases; the stretch between them is 12 bases long. From cysteine to phenylalanine, the CDR3 is 14 amino acids long. Only the CDR3 region is kept as DNA, spanning 42 bases read in frame from base 1.